A single sample gave rise to the 20 T cell receptor beta chains below, sequenced in a study of T cell repertoires in breast cancer. An expanded emulsion RT-PCR with primers for all TCR V genes paired CD8+ T cell chains. Unpaired genes were suppressed by blocking oligonucleotides during a second nested PCR. Each CDR3 protein is one row after TCRdb ran MiXCR on the emulsion pairing reads. The table shows roughly 38,000 distinct CDR3 sequences, with roughly 44% occurring only once. Sequences were obtained from CD8+ T cells. These receptors originate from a pool of human donors with breast cancer or a healthy control (not recorded which).

V usage is TRBV9 and J usage is TRBJ2-3; D gene ambiguous. This CDR3 has 12 residues. Between the trimmed V and J ends, which lost 4 bases and 5 bases, there was a span of 8 bases. From germline, CDR1 is SGDLS and CDR2 YYNGEE. CDR3 DNA sequence: TGTGCCAGCAGCCCCCGGCTAGATACGCAGTATTTT. Protein sequence: CASSPRLDTQYF. The whole variable domain, remainder taken from reference TRBV9 and TRBJ2-3, is DSGVTQTPKHLITATGQRVTLRCSPRSGDLSVYWYQQSLDQGLQFLIQYYNGEERAKGNILERFSAQQFPDLHSELNLSSLELGDSALYFCASSPRLDTQYFGPGTRLTVL.

This clonotype showed up just once. The junction departs from the called germline gene at one end, perhaps through a read error. V and J are TRBV7-2 and TRBJ2-6, with TRBD1 identical over 10 bases. Germline loops: CDR1 SGHTA, CDR2 FQGNSA. This CDR3 has 16 residues. The CDR3 nucleotides are TGTGCCAGCAGCCCGACAGGGGGCGACGGGGCCGACGTCCTGACTTTC. Protein sequence: CASSPTGGDGADVLTF. Based on the CDR3 plus reference TRBV7-2 and TRBJ2-6, the full variable domain is GAGVSQSPSNKVTEKGKDVELRCDPISGHTALYWYRQSLGQGLEFLIYFQGNSAPDKSGLPSDRFSAERTGGSVSTLTIQRTQQEDSAVYLCASSPTGGDGADVLTFGAGSRLTVL.

This clonotype was counted ten times or more. The chain has TRBV7-2 and TRBJ2-5; unclear D gene. Per germline, CDR1 SGHTA and CDR2 FQGNSA. Trimming left V 1 base short and J 12 bases short, with 15 bases between. The CDR3 is 13 residues long. The CDR3, as DNA: TGTGCCAGCAGCTTAGAGGCCCATCAGAAAGAGTACTTC. Amino acid sequence: CASSLEAHQKEYF.

The J gene is TRBJ2-1, the V gene TRBV7-2; no definite D call. The CDR3 totals 14 residues. V was shortened by 1 base and J by 10 bases, with 14 bases between the two germline ends. Germline V gene lookup returns CDR1 SGHTA and CDR2 FQGNSA. CDR3 region: CASSLDKSAREQFF. CDR3 sequence (DNA): TGTGCCAGCAGCTTAGATAAGAGCGCCAGGGAGCAGTTCTTC. The full variable domain, with the rest looked up from reference TRBV7-2 and TRBJ2-1, is GAGVSQSPSNKVTEKGKDVELRCDPISGHTALYWYRQSLGQGLEFLIYFQGNSAPDKSGLPSDRFSAERTGGSVSTLTIQRTQQEDSAVYLCASSLDKSAREQFFGPGTRLTVL.

The V call is TRBV9, the J call TRBJ2-7; 9 bases align to TRBD2. Unmatched junction bases numbered 2, after V lost 1 base and J lost 0 bases. Germline CDR1 is SGDLS and CDR2 is YYNGEE. The CDR3 is 15 residues long. The CDR3 sequence: CASSVSSGSSYEQYF. CDR3 bases: TGTGCCAGCAGCGTAAGTAGCGGGAGCTCCTACGAGCAGTACTTC.

V gene TRBV12-3 or TRBV12-4 combines with J gene TRBJ1-1, with a weak D call TRBD1 (5 bases). Trimming stripped 7 bases from V and 4 bases from J, with 16 bases between. The CDR3 extends over 14 amino acids. The CDR3 protein is CASTSLHGGTEAFF. Here the CDR3 DNA reads TGTGCCAGCACCTCCCTACACGGGGGCACTGAAGCTTTCTTT.

This clonotype came up a few times. This rearrangement joins TRBV9 to TRBJ2-1, with 8 bases matching TRBD1. Looked up from germline, CDR1 is SGDLS and CDR2 is YYNGEE. This CDR3 is 14 amino acids long. Trimming took 2 bases from V and 7 from J; bases not matched to a gene: 5. The CDR3 loop reads CASSVTGASNEQFF. CDR3 nucleotide sequence: TGTGCCAGCAGCGTGACAGGGGCGAGTAATGAGCAGTTCTTC.

This chain connects TRBV12-3 or TRBV12-4 to TRBJ2-1; 9 nucleotides agree with TRBD2. The CDR3 spans 16 residues. J was trimmed by 5 bases and V by 4 bases; bases with no gene match: 9. The CDR3 DNA reads as TGTGCCAGCAGTTATTCGCGGGAGGGCCCAGACAATGAGCAGTTCTTC. As protein: CASSYSREGPDNEQFF.

The CDR3 loop is CASRAGFANEQFF. The CDR3 DNA reads TGCGCCAGCAGAGCGGGATTCGCCAATGAGCAGTTCTTC. The chain uses TRBV5-1 and TRBJ2-1; 7 bases line up with TRBD2. Unmatched junction bases numbered 5, after V lost 5 bases and J lost 6 bases. The CDR3 is 13 residues long. CDR1 and CDR2 (germline): SGHRS, YFSETQ.

This chain links TRBV27 with TRBJ1-2; D gene uncertain. From germline, CDR1 is MNHEY and CDR2 SMNVEV (reference sequence). V lost 5 bases to trimming and J lost 4 bases, with 11 bases between them. This CDR3 is built from 13 residues. As DNA, the CDR3 is TGTGCCAGCAGTCGAGCAGCGAGCTATGGCTACACCTTC. Amino acid sequence: CASSRAASYGYTF.

The sample holds a few counts of this clonotype. The rearrangement joins TRBV7-2 to TRBJ1-1; unclear D gene. This CDR3 contains 14 residues. The germline gives CDR1 SGHTA, CDR2 FQGNSA. The V end lost 1 base, the J end lost 4 bases, and 10 bases lay between the germline ends. Here the CDR3 DNA reads TGTGCCAGCAGCTTAGAAGATGTGGGCACTGAAGCTTTCTTT. Amino acids: CASSLEDVGTEAFF.

In this sample, this clonotype turned up once. The chain recombines TRBV3-1 with TRBJ1-5; the match to TRBD1 covers 7 bases. CDR3 size: 20 residues. V lost 0 bases to trimming and J lost 1 base; unmatched junction nucleotides: 15. Germline V gene sequence: CDR1 LGHDT, CDR2 YNNKEL (reference sequence). The CDR3 DNA reads as TGTGCCAGCAGCCAAGATCGTGCCCCGCCAGGGACAGTCAGCAATCAGCCCCAGCATTTT. This translates into CASSQDRAPPGTVSNQPQHF. The variable domain in full, with the rest retrieved from reference TRBV3-1 and TRBJ1-5, is DTAVSQTPKYLVTQMGNDKSIKCEQNLGHDTMYWYKQDSKKFLKIMFSYNNKELIINETVPNRFSPKSPDKAHLNLHINSLELGDSAVYFCASSQDRAPPGTVSNQPQHFGDGTRLSIL.

This clonotype has a handful of counts. The CDR3 nucleotides are TGTGCCAGCTCACCCCGGTCCGCGCGGACCACAGATACGCAGTATTTT. As protein: CASSPRSARTTDTQYF. The V and J genes are TRBV18 and TRBJ2-3; no clear D. The germline V gene has CDR1 KGHSH and CDR2 LQKENI. The germline V and J ends were trimmed by 3 bases and 2 bases, with 15 bases remaining between them. The CDR3 covers 16 residues.

Concerning this clonotype itself: A much bigger clone sits one base away, suggesting this may be a read error. This rearrangement joins TRBV20-1 to TRBJ2-1; 13 nucleotides align to TRBD2. The germline gives CDR1 DFQATT, CDR2 SNEGSKA (reference sequence). This CDR3 has 17 amino acids. As DNA, the CDR3 is TGCAGTGCAAATGGACTAGCGGGGGCAACCTCCTACAATGTGCAGTTCTTC. This codes for CSANGLAGATSYNVQFF.

This clonotype was counted only a few times. The CDR3 here is CSARDLAASGRHEQFF. The CDR3 nucleotides read TGCAGTGCTAGAGATCTAGCCGCTAGCGGGAGACATGAGCAGTTCTTC. This rearrangement joins TRBV20-1 to TRBJ2-1; 10 bases are a match to TRBD2. The CDR3 has 16 amino acids. In germline, CDR1 is DFQATT, CDR2 SNEGSKA (reference sequence). J lost 8 bases, V lost 0 bases, and 10 bases had no gene match.

The chain combines TRBV2 with TRBJ1-3; TRBD1 aligns across 7 bases. The CDR3 length is 16 residues. The junction had 4 bases not matched to a gene; V was cut back by 0 bases and J by 2 bases. CDR1 is SNHLY and CDR2 is FYNNEI in the germline V gene. CDR3 sequence: CASSEAEGATGNTIYF. The CDR3 DNA reads TGTGCCAGCAGTGAAGCTGAGGGGGCGACTGGAAACACCATATATTTT.

The chain joins TRBV6-1 to TRBJ1-5, with D maybe TRBD1 (6 bases). V was pared by 10 bases and J by 2 bases, with 15 bases between. Germline V CDR1 and CDR2: MNHNS, SASEGT. This CDR3 spans 14 amino acids. The CDR3 DNA reads TGTGCCACTCAGGCCAGGGGAGGCAATCAGCCCCAGCATTTT. It codes for CATQARGGNQPQHF.

This clonotype occurred a few times. The chain recombines TRBV6-1 with TRBJ1-1; TRBD1 might be the D (5 bases). The V end lost 6 bases, the J end lost 5 bases, and 13 bases lay between the germline ends. This CDR3 is built from 13 residues. CDR1 and CDR2 (germline): MNHNS, SASEGT. The CDR3 loop is CASRLGVATEAFF. CDR3 nucleotides: TGTGCCAGCAGGTTGGGGGTCGCGACTGAAGCTTTCTTT.

This chain joins TRBV6-2 or TRBV6-3 and TRBJ2-5; 8 bases are shared with TRBD1. This CDR3 is built from 13 residues. J gave up 5 bases and V 4 bases, and 3 bases lay outside the gene matches. CDR1 MNHEY and CDR2 SVGEGT come from the germline V gene. CDR3 in DNA: TGTGCCAGCAGTTTGGACAGGGAGGAGACCCAGTACTTC. Translated: CASSLDREETQYF.

This clonotype was counted many times. The V gene is TRBV20-1, the J gene TRBJ2-7; 7 bases map to TRBD2. Germline CDR1 and CDR2: DFQATT and SNEGSKA (reference sequence). The junction had 9 bases not matched to a gene; V was cut back by 6 bases and J by 4 bases. CDR3 size: 13 residues. The CDR3 is CSALASGLYEQYF. Here the CDR3 DNA reads TGCAGTGCCTTGGCTAGCGGACTGTACGAGCAGTACTTC.